This T cell receptor (beta chain) was captured in a study of cytomegalovirus exposure and HLA in healthy donors. Across the study: Genotyping showed less than 85% of hundreds of donors falling in the Caucasian-associated ancestry cluster. Study-wide points: Analyzed later, most CMV-associated TCR beta chains appeared HLA-restricted. According to the study, around 180 TCR beta chains were cytomegalovirus-associated.

Healthy bone marrow donors made up the donors. This CDR3 has 15 amino acids. The germline V and J ends were trimmed by 6 bases and 1 base, with 14 bases remaining between them. Germline-derived CDR1 and CDR2 are MNHEY and SMNVEV (reference sequence). Of note for this clone: Its antigen remains unidentified.

A multiplex PCR was run with 60 Vbeta primers and 13 Jbeta primers. The assay was immunoSEQ multiplex PCR, and TCRdb's table has in-frame clones only and misses some. The sample lists fewer than 200,000 clones; approximately 71% were seen once. Sequenced: PBMCs. This receptor was obtained from a girl aged 5 to 17 in good health and CMV-seronegative. The gene calls are TRBV27 and TRBJ2-3; possibly TRBD2 for D (7 bases). The CDR3 sequence is CASSRIGGGTDTQYF. As DNA, the CDR3 is TGTGCCAGCAGCCGCATAGGGGGGGGCACAGATACGCAGTATTTT.